The 9 T cell receptor beta chains presented below share a single source sample, sequenced in a study of monozygotic twins with cystic fibrosis. The assay was immunoSEQ multiplex PCR, and TCRdb's table has in-frame clones only and misses some. The sample records around 30,000 clones, approximately 86% being singletons. Sequenced input: blood. These receptors came from a girl aged 2-9 years with cystic fibrosis.

The V gene is TRBV5-1, the J gene TRBJ2-7; 9 bases fit TRBD2. Germline V gene data show CDR1 as SGHRS and CDR2 as YFSETQ. The trim removed 3 bases at V and 2 bases at J, leaving 6 bases unmatched. CDR3 length: 15 amino acids. In DNA form, the CDR3 reads TGCGCCAGCAGCTGGTCTAGCGGGAAGACCTACGAGCAGTACTTC. Translated: CASSWSSGKTYEQYF.

The chain combines TRBV4-1 with TRBJ1-1; no clear D gene. The CDR3 is 13 residues long. CDR1 and CDR2 (germline): MGHRA, YSYEKL. Trimming shortened V by 1 base and J by 5 bases, and 8 bases separated the two germline ends. The CDR3 reads CASSQGVSTEAFF. The CDR3 DNA is TGCGCCAGCAGCCAAGGGGTGAGTACTGAAGCTTTCTTT.

The chain joins TRBV6-1 to TRBJ1-4; D is perhaps TRBD1 (5 bases). The CDR3 runs to 15 residues. V dropped 11 bases and J dropped 1 base, with 17 bases sitting between them. Per germline, CDR1 MNHNS and CDR2 SASEGT. This CDR3 is CAQTGQYRTNEKLFF. In DNA, the CDR3 is TGTGCCCAAACGGGGCAGTACCGAACTAATGAAAAACTGTTTTTT.

The rearrangement joins TRBV6-6 to TRBJ2-1, with a weak D call TRBD2 (5 bases). CDR1 is MNHNY, CDR2 SVGAGI, per germline (reference sequence). Between the trimmed V and J ends, which lost 4 bases and 1 base, there was a span of 8 bases. This CDR3 comprises 14 residues. CDR3 in amino acids: CASSSWESYNEQFF. The CDR3 DNA sequence: TGTGCCAGCAGTTCTTGGGAGTCCTACAATGAGCAGTTCTTC.

This clone was seen a handful of times. The chain couples TRBV11-2 to TRBJ2-7; D ambiguous. The CDR3 runs 11 residues. Trimming pared 4 bases from V and 3 bases from J, leaving 4 bases between. Germline V gives CDR1 SGHAT, CDR2 FQNNGV. In nucleotides, the CDR3 is TGTGCCAGCAGCTCCCTCTACGAGCAGTACTTC. Amino acids: CASSSLYEQYF. The full variable domain, with the rest looked up from reference TRBV11-2 and TRBJ2-7, is EAGVAQSPRYKIIEKRQSVAFWCNPISGHATLYWYQQILGQGPKLLIQFQNNGVVDDSQLPKDRFSAERLKGVDSTLKIQPAKLEDSAVYLCASSSLYEQYFGPGTRLTVT.

The chain employs TRBV25-1 and TRBJ2-2; D remains unclear. CDR3 length equals 15 residues. The V end lost 2 bases, the J end lost 6 bases, and 13 bases lay between the germline ends. Germline loops: CDR1 MGHDK, CDR2 SYGVNS. CDR3 amino acids: CASSENNVRSGELFF. Written as DNA, the CDR3 is TGTGCCAGCAGTGAAAACAATGTTCGATCCGGGGAGCTGTTTTTT. The full variable domain, completed using reference TRBV25-1 and TRBJ2-2, is EADIYQTPRYLVIGTGKKITLECSQTMGHDKMYWYQQDPGMELHLIHYSYGVNSTEKGDLSSESTVSRIRTEHFPLTLESARPSHTSQYLCASSENNVRSGELFFGEGSRLTVL.

The rearrangement joins TRBV6-5 to TRBJ1-2; TRBD1 is a possible D gene (6 bases). The germline CDR1 and CDR2 sequences are MNHEY and SVGAGI. This CDR3 has 15 residues. V was clipped by 6 bases and J by 2 bases, with 16 bases between them. As DNA, the CDR3 is TGTGCCAGCAGCTACACGGGGGCCGAGAACTATGGCTACACCTTC. Encoded protein: CASSYTGAENYGYTF.

The chain joins TRBV15 to TRBJ2-1; no definite D call. CDR3 length: 12 residues. CDR1 and CDR2 (germline): LNHNV, YYDKDF (reference sequence). V lost 3 bases and J 9 bases, leaving 9 bases between the germline ends. This chain's CDR3 is CATSSPKGEQFF. For the CDR3, the DNA is TGTGCCACCAGCAGCCCCAAGGGTGAGCAGTTCTTC.

The rearrangement uses TRBV10-3 and TRBJ2-2, with D unresolved. CDR3 size: 12 residues. Germline CDR1 is ENHRY and CDR2 is SYGVKD. V shed 4 bases and J shed 5 bases, with 5 bases lying between them. The chain's CDR3 is CAISVDTGELFF. The CDR3, as DNA: TGTGCCATCAGTGTAGATACCGGGGAGCTGTTTTTT.